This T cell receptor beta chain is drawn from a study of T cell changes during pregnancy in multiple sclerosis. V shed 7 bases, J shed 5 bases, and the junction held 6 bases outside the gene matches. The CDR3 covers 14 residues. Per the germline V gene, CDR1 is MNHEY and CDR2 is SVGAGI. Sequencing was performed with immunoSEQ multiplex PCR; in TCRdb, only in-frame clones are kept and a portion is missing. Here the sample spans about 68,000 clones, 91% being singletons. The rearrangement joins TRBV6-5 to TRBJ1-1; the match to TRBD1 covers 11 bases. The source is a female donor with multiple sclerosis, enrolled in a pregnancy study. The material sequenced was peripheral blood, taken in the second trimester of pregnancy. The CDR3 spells CASTRDRGGTEAFF. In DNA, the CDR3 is TGTGCCAGCACCCGGGACAGGGGGGGGACTGAAGCTTTCTTT.